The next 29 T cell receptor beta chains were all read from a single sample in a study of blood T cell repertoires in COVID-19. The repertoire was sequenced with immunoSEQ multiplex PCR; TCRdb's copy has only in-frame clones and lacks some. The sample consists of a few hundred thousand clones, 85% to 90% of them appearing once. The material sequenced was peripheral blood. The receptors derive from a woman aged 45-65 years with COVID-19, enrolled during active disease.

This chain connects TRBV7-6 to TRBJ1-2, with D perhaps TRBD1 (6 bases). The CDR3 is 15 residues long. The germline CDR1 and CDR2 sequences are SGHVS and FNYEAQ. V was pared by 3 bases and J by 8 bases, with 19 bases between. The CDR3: CASSLNRDTPGGYTF. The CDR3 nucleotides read TGTGCCAGCAGCTTGAACAGGGACACCCCTGGAGGCTACACCTTC.

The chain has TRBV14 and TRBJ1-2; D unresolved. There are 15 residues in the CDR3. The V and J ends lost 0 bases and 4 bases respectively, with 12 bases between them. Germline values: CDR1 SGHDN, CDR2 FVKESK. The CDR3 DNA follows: TGTGCCAGCAGCCAAGAGATGGTGGCCCTCTATGGCTACACCTTC. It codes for CASSQEMVALYGYTF.

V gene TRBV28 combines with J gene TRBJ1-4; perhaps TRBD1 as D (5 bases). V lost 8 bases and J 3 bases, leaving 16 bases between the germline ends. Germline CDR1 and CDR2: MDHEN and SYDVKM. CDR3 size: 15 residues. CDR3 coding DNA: TGTGCCAGCCGGACCGGGGGAGTATCTAATGAAAAACTGTTTTTT. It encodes CASRTGGVSNEKLFF.

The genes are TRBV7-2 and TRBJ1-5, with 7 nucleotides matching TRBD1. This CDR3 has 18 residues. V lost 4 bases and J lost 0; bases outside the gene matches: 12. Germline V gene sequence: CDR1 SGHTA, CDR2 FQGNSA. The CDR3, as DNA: TGTGCCAGCAGCTCCCGCAGGGGGGACACTTATAGCAATCAGCCCCAGCATTTT. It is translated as CASSSRRGDTYSNQPQHF.

CDR3 sequence: CASRHENTDTQYF. The CDR3 DNA follows: TGTGCCAGCAGGCACGAGAACACAGATACGCAGTATTTT. This chain connects TRBV6-5 to TRBJ2-3; D gene ambiguous. The CDR3 consists of 13 residues. The V end was cut by 6 bases, the J end by 2 bases, with 9 bases between. Germline V CDR1 and CDR2: MNHEY, SVGAGI.

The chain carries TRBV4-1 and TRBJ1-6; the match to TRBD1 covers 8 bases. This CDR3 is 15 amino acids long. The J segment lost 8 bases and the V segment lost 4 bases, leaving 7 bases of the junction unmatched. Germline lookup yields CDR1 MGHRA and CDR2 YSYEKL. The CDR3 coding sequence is TGCGCCAGCAGCCGAGTCGGACAGGGATATTCACCCCTCCACTTT. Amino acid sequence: CASSRVGQGYSPLHF.

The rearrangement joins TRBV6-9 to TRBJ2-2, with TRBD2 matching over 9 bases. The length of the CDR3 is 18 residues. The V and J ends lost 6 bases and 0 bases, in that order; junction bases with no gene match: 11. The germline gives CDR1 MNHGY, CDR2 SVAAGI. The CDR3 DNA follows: TGTGCCAGCAGCGGACGGGCTAGCGGGGCTACGAACACCGGGGAGCTGTTTTTT. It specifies CASSGRASGATNTGELFF.

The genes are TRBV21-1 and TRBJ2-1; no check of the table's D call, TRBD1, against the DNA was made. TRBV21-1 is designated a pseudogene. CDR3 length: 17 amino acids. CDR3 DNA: TGTGCCAGCACCCCCAGGCGGGCCAGGGGCTCCTACAATGAGCAGTTCTTC. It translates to CASTPRRARGSYNEQFF.

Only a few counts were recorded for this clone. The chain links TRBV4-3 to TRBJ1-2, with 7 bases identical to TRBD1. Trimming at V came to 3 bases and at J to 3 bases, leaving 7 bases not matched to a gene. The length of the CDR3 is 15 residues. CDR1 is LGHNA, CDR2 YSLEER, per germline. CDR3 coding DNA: TGCGCCAGCAGCCAGAGACAGGGAAGTGACTATGGCTACACCTTC. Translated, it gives CASSQRQGSDYGYTF.

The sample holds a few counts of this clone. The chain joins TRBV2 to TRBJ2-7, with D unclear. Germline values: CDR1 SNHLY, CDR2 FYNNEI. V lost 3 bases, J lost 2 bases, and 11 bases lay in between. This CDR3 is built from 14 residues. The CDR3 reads CASSDRHKTYEQYV. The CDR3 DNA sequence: TGTGCCAGCAGTGACAGGCATAAAACCTACGAGCAGTACGTC.

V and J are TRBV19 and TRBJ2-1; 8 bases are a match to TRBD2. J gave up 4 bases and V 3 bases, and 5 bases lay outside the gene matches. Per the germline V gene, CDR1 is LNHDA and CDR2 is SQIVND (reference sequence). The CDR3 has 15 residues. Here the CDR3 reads CASSMLASGYNEQFF. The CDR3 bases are TGTGCCAGTAGTATGTTGGCTAGCGGGTACAATGAGCAGTTCTTC.

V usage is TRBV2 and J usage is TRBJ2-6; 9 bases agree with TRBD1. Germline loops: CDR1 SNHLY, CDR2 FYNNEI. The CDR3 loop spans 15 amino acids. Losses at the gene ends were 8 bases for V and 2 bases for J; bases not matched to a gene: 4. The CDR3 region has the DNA TGTGCCAGCGGGACAGGGCGGACTGGGGCCAACGTCCTGACTTTC. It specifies CASGTGRTGANVLTF.

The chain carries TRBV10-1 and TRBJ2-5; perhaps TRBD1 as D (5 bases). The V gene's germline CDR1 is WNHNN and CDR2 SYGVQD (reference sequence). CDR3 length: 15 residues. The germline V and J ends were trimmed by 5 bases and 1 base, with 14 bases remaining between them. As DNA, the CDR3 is TGCGCCAGCAGTCTCTCAAGGGGTATCCAAGAGACCCAGTACTTC. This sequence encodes CASSLSRGIQETQYF.

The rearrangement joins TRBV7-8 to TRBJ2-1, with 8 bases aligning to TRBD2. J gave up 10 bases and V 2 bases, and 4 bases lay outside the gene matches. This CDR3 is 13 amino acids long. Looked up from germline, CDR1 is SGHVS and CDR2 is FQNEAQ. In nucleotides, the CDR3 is TGTGCCAGCAGCTTATCGATAGCGGGGGAGCAGTTCTTC. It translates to CASSLSIAGEQFF.

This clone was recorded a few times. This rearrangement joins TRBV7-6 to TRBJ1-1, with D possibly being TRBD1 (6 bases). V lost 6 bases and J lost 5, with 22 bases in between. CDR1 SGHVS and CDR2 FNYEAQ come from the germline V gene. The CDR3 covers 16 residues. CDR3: CASSPATGHYRTEAFF. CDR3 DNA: TGTGCCAGCAGTCCAGCGACAGGCCATTATAGGACTGAAGCTTTCTTT.

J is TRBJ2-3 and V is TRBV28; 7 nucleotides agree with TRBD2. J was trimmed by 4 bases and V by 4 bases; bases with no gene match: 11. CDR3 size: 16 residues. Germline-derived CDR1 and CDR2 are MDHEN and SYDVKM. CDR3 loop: CASSSSGDLPADTQYF. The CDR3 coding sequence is TGTGCCAGCAGTTCAAGCGGGGACTTACCGGCAGATACGCAGTATTTT.

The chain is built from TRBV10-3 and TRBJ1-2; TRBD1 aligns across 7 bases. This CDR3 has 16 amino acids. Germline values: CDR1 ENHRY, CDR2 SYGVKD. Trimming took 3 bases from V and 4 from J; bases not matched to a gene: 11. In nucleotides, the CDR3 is TGTGCCATCAGTGAACTTTGGGACAGCCCTTTCTATGGCTACACCTTC. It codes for CAISELWDSPFYGYTF.

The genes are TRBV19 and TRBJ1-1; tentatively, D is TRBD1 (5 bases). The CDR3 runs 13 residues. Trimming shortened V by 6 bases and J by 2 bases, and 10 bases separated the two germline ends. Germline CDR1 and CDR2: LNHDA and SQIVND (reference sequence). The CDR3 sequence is CASSRGANTEAFF. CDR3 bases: TGTGCCAGTAGCCGCGGGGCAAACACTGAAGCTTTCTTT. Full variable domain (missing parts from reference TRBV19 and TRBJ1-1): DGGITQSPKYLFRKEGQNVTLSCEQNLNHDAMYWYRQDPGQGLRLIYYSQIVNDFQKGDIAEGYSVSREKKESFPLTVTSAQKNPTAFYLCASSRGANTEAFFGQGTRLTVV.

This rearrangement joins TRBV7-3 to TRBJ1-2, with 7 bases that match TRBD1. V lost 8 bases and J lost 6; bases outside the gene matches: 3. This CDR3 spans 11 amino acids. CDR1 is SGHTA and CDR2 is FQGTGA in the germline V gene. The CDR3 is CASGQVHGYTF. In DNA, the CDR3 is TGTGCCAGCGGACAGGTCCATGGCTACACCTTC. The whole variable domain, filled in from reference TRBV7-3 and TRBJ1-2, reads GAGVSQTPSNKVTEKGKYVELRCDPISGHTALYWYRQSLGQGPEFLIYFQGTGAADDSGLPNDRFFAVRPEGSVSTLKIQRTERGDSAVYLCASGQVHGYTFGSGTRLTVV.

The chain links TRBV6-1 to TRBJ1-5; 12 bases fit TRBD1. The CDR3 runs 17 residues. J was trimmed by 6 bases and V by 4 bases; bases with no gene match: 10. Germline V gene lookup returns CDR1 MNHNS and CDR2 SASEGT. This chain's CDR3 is CASSAIRDRGPTQPQHF. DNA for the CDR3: TGTGCCAGCAGTGCTATCCGGGACAGGGGGCCTACTCAGCCCCAGCATTTT.

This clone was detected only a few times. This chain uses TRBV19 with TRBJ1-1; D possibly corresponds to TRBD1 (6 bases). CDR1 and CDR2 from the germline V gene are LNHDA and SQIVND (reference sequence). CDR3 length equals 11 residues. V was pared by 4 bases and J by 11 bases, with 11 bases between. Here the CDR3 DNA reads TGTGCCAGTAGTACGCTCCAGGGGGCTTTCTTT. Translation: CASSTLQGAFF.

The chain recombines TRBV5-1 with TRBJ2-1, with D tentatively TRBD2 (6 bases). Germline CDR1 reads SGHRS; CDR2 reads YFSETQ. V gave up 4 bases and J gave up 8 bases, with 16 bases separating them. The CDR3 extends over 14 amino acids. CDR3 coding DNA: TGCGCCAGCAGCCCCGGCGGGGTCTTCGATGAGCAGTTCTTC. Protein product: CASSPGGVFDEQFF.

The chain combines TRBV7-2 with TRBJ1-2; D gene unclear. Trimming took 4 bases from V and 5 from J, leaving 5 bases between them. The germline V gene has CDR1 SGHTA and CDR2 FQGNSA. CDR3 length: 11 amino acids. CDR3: CASSSVYGYTF. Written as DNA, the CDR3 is TGTGCCAGCAGCTCCGTGTATGGCTACACCTTC.

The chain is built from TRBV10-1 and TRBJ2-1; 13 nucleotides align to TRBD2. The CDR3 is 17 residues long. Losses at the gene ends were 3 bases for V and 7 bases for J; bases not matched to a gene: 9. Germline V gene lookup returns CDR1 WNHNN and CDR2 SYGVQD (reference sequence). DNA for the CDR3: TGCGCCAGCAGTGATGGACTAGCGGGGGCTAGGGGGAATGAGCAGTTCTTC. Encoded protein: CASSDGLAGARGNEQFF.

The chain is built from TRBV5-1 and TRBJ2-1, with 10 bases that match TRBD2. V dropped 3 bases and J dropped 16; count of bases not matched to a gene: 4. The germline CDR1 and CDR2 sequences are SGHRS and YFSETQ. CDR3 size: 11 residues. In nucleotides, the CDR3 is TGCGCCAGCAGCTCCGGGACTAGCGTATTCTTC. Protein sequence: CASSSGTSVFF.

The CDR3: CASRQVGNSPLHF. The DNA for the CDR3 is TGTGCCTCAAGACAGGTGGGAAATTCACCCCTCCACTTT. This chain joins TRBV30 and TRBJ1-6, with a weak D call TRBD1 (6 bases). CDR1 GTSNPN and CDR2 SVGIG come from the germline V gene (reference sequence). The CDR3 is 13 residues long. The germline V and J ends were trimmed by 7 bases and 7 bases, with 14 bases remaining between them.

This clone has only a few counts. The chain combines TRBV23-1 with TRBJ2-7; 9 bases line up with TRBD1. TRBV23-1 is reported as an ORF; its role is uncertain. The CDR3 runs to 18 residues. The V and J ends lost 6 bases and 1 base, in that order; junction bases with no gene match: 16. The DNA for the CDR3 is TGCGCCAGCAGCCTAGCACCCCGGGACAGGGCCCTTTCCTACGAGCAGTACGTC. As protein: CASSLAPRDRALSYEQYV.

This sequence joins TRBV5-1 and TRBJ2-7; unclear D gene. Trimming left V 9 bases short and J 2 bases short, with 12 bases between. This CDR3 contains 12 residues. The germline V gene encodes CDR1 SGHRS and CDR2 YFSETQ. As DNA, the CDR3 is TGCGCCAACCTGCTAAACCCCTACGAGCAGTACGTC. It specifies CANLLNPYEQYV.

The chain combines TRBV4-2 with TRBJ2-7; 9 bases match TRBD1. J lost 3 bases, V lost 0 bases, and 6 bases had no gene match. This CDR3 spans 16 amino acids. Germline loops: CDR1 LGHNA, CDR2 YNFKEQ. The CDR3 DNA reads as TGTGCCAGCAGCCAAGATCGGGGGACAGGGATCTACGAGCAGTACTTC. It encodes CASSQDRGTGIYEQYF.